This is a list of T cell receptor beta chains from one sample in a study of shared clonotypes between healthy human individuals. TCRdb's copy holds only in-frame clones and misses some; the assay was immunoSEQ multiplex PCR. The sample holds some 2,500,000 clones; 90% to 95% are singletons and the top ten take about 0.38%. The material sequenced was naive CD4+ T cells from PBMCs. The receptors come from a man younger than 35 in good health. Some clones in this sample may be carry-over from other donors' samples. The CDR3 runs from the conserved cysteine through the conserved F or W. The D gene is left open where the match is weak. Expanded clones get a size class; other rows say once, few or many, or leave the size out.

J: TRBJ2-2; V: TRBV5-1; size: once; D: -; DNA: TGCGCCAGCAGCTCCTCCTGGCTGAACACCGGGGAGCTGTTTTTT; CDR3: CASSSSWLNTGELFF
J: TRBJ1-2; V: TRBV6-4; size: -; D: -; DNA: TGTGCCAGCAGTGACGGGACATGGGATGGCTACACCTTC; CDR3: CASSDGTWDGYTF
J: TRBJ2-7; V: TRBV27; size: -; D: TRBD1; DNA: TGTGCCAGCAGTTCCCGGGACAGGGACTACGAGCAGTACTTC; CDR3: CASSSRDRDYEQYF
J: TRBJ2-5; V: TRBV7-3; size: -; D: -; DNA: TGTGCCAGCAGCCAGGGTCCCCAAGAGACCCAGTACTTC; CDR3: CASSQGPQETQYF
J: TRBJ2-3; V: TRBV6-5; size: -; D: -; DNA: TGTGCCAGCAGTTATTCGCGCGGGGGCACAGATACGCAGTATTTT; CDR3: CASSYSRGGTDTQYF
J: TRBJ1-1; V: TRBV7-8; size: -; D: -; DNA: TGTGCCAGCAGCACCTACAGGTTGAACACTGAAGCTTTCTTT; CDR3: CASSTYRLNTEAFF
J: TRBJ2-1; V: TRBV4-3; size: -; D: TRBD1; DNA: TGCGCCAGCAGCCGACGGACAGGGGCCTACAATGAGCAGTTCTTC; CDR3: CASSRRTGAYNEQFF
J: TRBJ1-1; V: TRBV19; size: -; D: -; DNA: TGTGCCAGTACCTCCTCGGGGGGTAGGACTGAAGCTTTCTTT; CDR3: CASTSSGGRTEAFF
J: TRBJ2-2; V: TRBV6-1; size: -; D: -; DNA: TGTGCCAGCAGTTGGGAGCTCGGCACCGGGGAGCTGTTTTTT; CDR3: CASSWELGTGELFF
J: TRBJ2-2; V: TRBV27; size: -; D: TRBD2; DNA: TGTGCCAGCAGTTCGGGACTAGCGAGGAACACCGGGGAGCTGTTTTTT; CDR3: CASSSGLARNTGELFF
J: TRBJ1-4; V: TRBV6-6; size: -; D: -; DNA: TGTGCCAGCAGTTACTCGGGTGAAAAACTGTTTTTT; CDR3: CASSYSGEKLFF
J: TRBJ2-2; V: TRBV9; size: -; D: TRBD2; DNA: TGTGCCAGCAGCGCCCTAGCGGCCACCGGGGAGCTGTTTTTT; CDR3: CASSALAATGELFF
J: TRBJ1-2; V: TRBV7-9; size: -; D: TRBD1; DNA: TGTGCCAGCAGCTGGGACAGGGGGTTGGTAGGCTACACCTTC; CDR3: CASSWDRGLVGYTF
J: TRBJ2-7; V: TRBV6-5; size: few; D: -; DNA: TGTGCCAGCAGTTTCCGGGGTCCGGGCGAGCAGTACTTC; CDR3: CASSFRGPGEQYF
J: TRBJ2-2; V: TRBV21-1; size: -; D: -; DNA: TGTGCCAGCAGCATCAGACAGGAGGCGGGGGACACCGGGGAGCTGTTTTTT; CDR3: CASSIRQEAGDTGELFF
J: TRBJ1-1; V: TRBV30; size: -; D: TRBD1; DNA: TGTGCCTGGATCCCCCACCTGAGGGGGCTGTGGACTGAAGCTTTCTTT; CDR3: CAWIPHLRGLWTEAFF
J: TRBJ2-7; V: TRBV28; size: -; D: -; DNA: TGTGCCAGCAGCCCCCGTCCCGGACCCCGGGCCTACGAGCAGTACTTC; CDR3: CASSPRPGPRAYEQYF
J: TRBJ2-5; V: TRBV5-1; size: -; D: TRBD1; DNA: TGCGCCAGCAGCTCTACCGGGACAGGGGTGGGAGAGACCCAGTACTTC; CDR3: CASSSTGTGVGETQYF
J: TRBJ1-2; V: TRBV7-2; size: few; D: -; DNA: TGTGCCAGCAGCTTAGTGGACGGCTACACCTTC; CDR3: CASSLVDGYTF
J: TRBJ2-7; V: TRBV28; size: -; D: -; DNA: TGTGCCAGCATAGACATGCGGACCTACGAGCAGTACTTC; CDR3: CASIDMRTYEQYF
J: TRBJ2-2; V: TRBV9; size: few; D: -; DNA: TGTGCCAGCAGCGACCTCTCGAACACCGGGGAGCTGTTTTTT; CDR3: CASSDLSNTGELFF
J: TRBJ1-5; V: TRBV9; size: -; D: -; DNA: TGTGCCAGCAGCGTAGCTGGGGTTAATCAGCCCCAGCATTTT; CDR3: CASSVAGVNQPQHF
J: TRBJ2-7; V: TRBV9; size: -; D: -; DNA: TGTGCCAGCAGCGTAGGCAGGTACCACGAGCAGTACTTC; CDR3: CASSVGRYHEQYF
J: TRBJ2-6; V: TRBV12-2; size: -; D: -; DNA: TGTGCAAGTCGCCCCTCTATCCCGGATGGGGCCAACGTCCTGACTTTC; CDR3: CASRPSIPDGANVLTF
J: TRBJ2-5; V: TRBV7-9; size: -; D: -; DNA: TGTGCCAGCAGCTCGCGGGACGGCAGGGAGACCCAGTACTTC; CDR3: CASSSRDGRETQYF
J: TRBJ2-1; V: TRBV6-6; size: -; D: -; DNA: TGTGCCAGCAGGGTGGGCGGAATGGCCGGGGTAAATGAGCAGTTCTTC; CDR3: CASRVGGMAGVNEQFF
J: TRBJ1-1; V: TRBV10-2; size: few; D: TRBD1; DNA: TGCGCCAGCAGTGACAGGGGGCGGTTAACTGAAGCTTTCTTT; CDR3: CASSDRGRLTEAFF
J: TRBJ1-5; V: TRBV28; size: -; D: -; DNA: TGTGCCAGCAGTCCATCGGTCGGCACAAATCAGCCCCAGCATTTT; CDR3: CASSPSVGTNQPQHF
J: TRBJ2-2; V: TRBV9; size: -; D: -; DNA: TGTGCCAGCAGCGTTTCTAGAGAGGCCCGCACCGGGGAGCTGTTTTTT; CDR3: CASSVSREARTGELFF
J: TRBJ2-1; V: TRBV29-1; size: -; D: TRBD2; DNA: TGCAGCGTTTGGACTAGCGGCTCCTACAATGAGCAGTTCTTC; CDR3: CSVWTSGSYNEQFF
J: TRBJ1-1; V: TRBV4-1; size: once; D: TRBD1; DNA: TGCGCCAGCAGCCAAGGGCGGGACAGGGGAACTGAAGCTTTCTTT; CDR3: CASSQGRDRGTEAFF
J: TRBJ1-5; V: TRBV5-1; size: -; D: -; DNA: TGCGCCAGCAGCTTGACAGACGGTGGTAATCAGCCCCAGCATTTT; CDR3: CASSLTDGGNQPQHF
J: TRBJ1-2; V: TRBV5-6; size: once; D: TRBD1; DNA: TGTGCCAGCAGGACCGGACAGGGGGCTGGTGGCTACACCTTC; CDR3: CASRTGQGAGGYTF
J: TRBJ2-3; V: TRBV5-1; size: -; D: -; DNA: TGCGCCAGCAGCTTTAGGGGGGCGGACAGTGGCACAGATACGCAGTATTTT; CDR3: CASSFRGADSGTDTQYF
J: TRBJ2-7; V: TRBV19; size: -; D: TRBD1; DNA: TGTGCCAGTAGTCCCGGGACAGGGCAGAGTACCTACGAGCAGTACTTC; CDR3: CASSPGTGQSTYEQYF
J: TRBJ2-2; V: TRBV7-2; size: -; D: -; DNA: TGTGCCAGCAGCTTAAATGTAGCGATGAACACCGGGGAGCTGTTTTTT; CDR3: CASSLNVAMNTGELFF
J: TRBJ1-1; V: TRBV5-8; size: -; D: -; DNA: TGTGCCAGCAGCTTGGCCTTGGTAGGGGCTTTCTTT; CDR3: CASSLALVGAFF
J: TRBJ2-5; V: TRBV6-5; size: -; D: -; DNA: TGTGCCAGCAGTTACAATGTGGCCGGGTCAGAAGAGACCCAGTACTTC; CDR3: CASSYNVAGSEETQYF
J: TRBJ2-7; V: TRBV5-1; size: -; D: TRBD2; DNA: TGCGCCAGCAGCCCCGGTAGGACTAGCGGGGTCTACGAGCAGTACTTC; CDR3: CASSPGRTSGVYEQYF
J: TRBJ2-1; V: TRBV18; size: once; D: -; DNA: TGTGCCAGCTCACCACCGGGCAGCAGCTCCTACAATGAGCAGTTCTTC; CDR3: CASSPPGSSSYNEQFF
J: TRBJ1-5; V: TRBV28; size: -; D: -; DNA: TGTGCCAGCAGTCCGAAGAGGAGCAATCAGCCCCAGCATTTT; CDR3: CASSPKRSNQPQHF
J: TRBJ1-4; V: TRBV20-1; size: -; D: -; DNA: TGCAGTACGGGGGGGAATGAAAAACTGTTTTTT; CDR3: CSTGGNEKLFF
J: TRBJ2-1; V: TRBV30; size: -; D: TRBD2; DNA: TGTGCCTGGAGTGTCGGACTAGCGGAGTACAATGAGCAGTTCTTC; CDR3: CAWSVGLAEYNEQFF
J: TRBJ2-3; V: TRBV28; size: -; D: TRBD1; DNA: TGTGCCAGCAGTTACGGGACAGGGTTCACAGATACGCAGTATTTT; CDR3: CASSYGTGFTDTQYF
J: TRBJ2-2; V: TRBV6-1; size: -; D: -; DNA: TGTGCCAGCAATGCTGGGGTCCCGGCAACCGGGGAGCTGTTTTTT; CDR3: CASNAGVPATGELFF
J: TRBJ2-2; V: TRBV6-5; size: -; D: TRBD2; DNA: TGTGCCAGCAGTCTAGCGGGAGTAGCGGGCGGGGAGCTGTTTTTT; CDR3: CASSLAGVAGGELFF
J: TRBJ2-7; V: TRBV30; size: -; D: -; DNA: TGTGCCTGGAGTAAAGACATCTACGAGCAGTACTTC; CDR3: CAWSKDIYEQYF
J: TRBJ1-1; V: TRBV28; size: -; D: TRBD1; DNA: TGTGCCAGCAGATCGGACAGGGCCACTGAAGCTTTCTTT; CDR3: CASRSDRATEAFF